The clone carrying this T cell receptor (beta chain) was observed a few times. Its target is not known. The sample comes from a study of beta chain features in type 1 diabetes. Study information: Age, gender and cell yields were alike across patients and healthy donors. Study-wide results and limits: TCRB CDR3s were moderately but significantly shorter in Type 1 diabetes patients in all four CD4+ subsets. No resolution was reached here on whether HLA type influences TCRB rearrangement. The similarity of naive, central memory and Treg TCRB repertoires appeared greater among patients than among healthy donors.

In germline, CDR1 is SQVTM, CDR2 ANQGSEA. The V and J ends lost 7 bases and 4 bases respectively, with 13 bases between them. CDR3 length: 12 amino acids. Expressed TCRB transcripts were sequenced because the isolated RNA had all been reverse transcribed beforehand. There were approximately 3.5 million reads on average in the naive, central memory and regulatory T cell samples. The protocol was immunoSEQ multiplex PCR, while the TCRdb copy is restricted to in-frame clones and leaves out a portion. This sample has 250,000 to 300,000 clones; roughly a quarter occur once, and the top ten carry 0.012%. The chain recombines TRBV29-1 with TRBJ1-1; D gene uncertain. The sample taken for sequencing was naive CD4+ T cells from blood. The source is a woman aged 25 to 39 with type 1 diabetes. The CDR3 bases are TGCAGCGCCCAACTTGCGGGCACTGAAGCTTTCTTT. Protein: CSAQLAGTEAFF.